A single sample is the source of the 12 T cell receptor beta chains below, sequenced in a study of shared T cell receptors in the human thymus. The data were produced by immunoSEQ multiplex PCR, yet TCRdb's version contains in-frame clones alone and is incomplete. The sample holds about 660,000 clones, roughly 90% seen once. These data were likewise used in another study, on human thymus T cells.

Input material: thymocytes. Receptors originate from a boy less than two years old with a congenital heart defect.

This chain uses TRBV28 with TRBJ2-7; 9 bases match TRBD1. The CDR3 is made up of 14 amino acids. The V and J ends lost 6 bases and 1 base, in that order; junction bases with no gene match: 4. Germline V lookup: CDR1 MDHEN, CDR2 SYDVKM. This CDR3 is CASRTGQGSYEQYF. The CDR3, as DNA: TGTGCCAGCAGGACGGGACAGGGTTCCTACGAGCAGTACTTC.

This clone showed up just once. This sequence joins TRBV7-9 and TRBJ1-5; weak D call: TRBD1 (5 bases). The V gene lost 1 base and the J gene lost 5 bases, with 9 bases spanning the gap. Germline values: CDR1 SEHNR, CDR2 FQNEAQ (reference sequence). This CDR3 comprises 14 residues. CDR3 sequence reads: CASSLGGEDQPQHF. The CDR3 coding sequence is TGTGCCAGCAGCTTAGGAGGGGAGGATCAGCCCCAGCATTTT.

This clone came up a few times. The V gene is TRBV7-9, the J gene TRBJ2-5; 8 nucleotides match TRBD2. Germline V gene lookup returns CDR1 SEHNR and CDR2 FQNEAQ (reference sequence). There are 18 residues in the CDR3. The ends lost 6 bases at V and 5 bases at J; junction bases unmatched: 20. The CDR3 reads CASSPAPASGPHVETQYF. The CDR3 nucleotides read TGTGCCAGCAGTCCCGCCCCGGCTAGCGGGCCTCACGTGGAGACCCAGTACTTC.

J is TRBJ2-1 and V is TRBV6-5; TRBD1 matches at 9 bases. The CDR3 runs to 15 residues. The germline gives CDR1 MNHEY, CDR2 SVGAGI. The ends lost 7 bases at V and 6 bases at J; junction bases unmatched: 10. As DNA, the CDR3 is TGTGCCAGCACCAACCGCGGGACAGGGTTCAATGAGCAGTTCTTC. This translates into CASTNRGTGFNEQFF.

This clone was picked up one time. The rearrangement uses TRBV15 and TRBJ2-2; possible D gene TRBD1, 5 bases. From germline, CDR1 is LNHNV and CDR2 YYDKDF (reference sequence). The CDR3 length is 16 residues. Trimming took off 1 base at V and 8 bases at J, with 17 bases between the two ends. CDR3 sequence (DNA): TGTGCCACCAGCAGAGGGGCCTTTGGGGCCGGGGGGGAGCTGTTTTTT. Protein product: CATSRGAFGAGGELFF.

This clone was seen more than once but under ten times. The chain employs TRBV11-3 and TRBJ2-7; TRBD1 matches at 10 bases. The germline CDR1 and CDR2 sequences are SGHNT and YENEEA. V gave up 3 bases and J gave up 5 bases; unmatched junction bases: 4. This CDR3 region has 14 residues. The CDR3 spells CASSFPGQGHEQYF. The CDR3 bases are TGTGCCAGCAGCTTTCCGGGACAGGGGCACGAGCAGTACTTC.

The chain is built from TRBV28 and TRBJ2-1, with 12 bases matching TRBD2. With V trimmed by 5 bases and J by 8 bases, 7 bases remained unmatched. This CDR3 contains 15 residues. The germline CDR1 and CDR2 sequences are MDHEN and SYDVKM. CDR3 nucleotides: TGTGCCAGCAGTCCTAGCGGGAGGGCCAACCATGAGCAGTTCTTC. Protein product: CASSPSGRANHEQFF. The full variable domain, in which reference TRBV28 and TRBJ2-1 provide the parts outside the CDR3, is DVKVTQSSRYLVKRTGEKVFLECVQDMDHENMFWYRQDPGLGLRLIYFSYDVKMKEKGDIPEGYSVSREKKERFSLILESASTNQTSMYLCASSPSGRANHEQFFGPGTRLTVL.

This chain uses TRBV28 with TRBJ1-4; D possibly corresponds to TRBD1 (5 bases). Germline loops: CDR1 MDHEN, CDR2 SYDVKM. V was pared by 6 bases and J by 6 bases, with 14 bases between. The CDR3 has 14 amino acids. CDR3 protein: CASSPQGGDEKLFF. The CDR3 DNA follows: TGTGCCAGCAGCCCTCAGGGCGGCGATGAAAAACTGTTTTTT.

The count of this clone is one. V and J are TRBV2 and TRBJ2-1; possibly TRBD1 for D (5 bases). CDR1 and CDR2 from the germline V gene are SNHLY and FYNNEI. Trimming shortened V by 2 bases and J by 5 bases, and 16 bases separated the two germline ends. The CDR3 sequence is 16 residues long. The CDR3 DNA follows: TGTGCCAGCAGTGAAAGTTGGGCTGACAGTCACAATGAGCAGTTCTTC. Translation gives CASSESWADSHNEQFF. The full variable domain, completed using reference TRBV2 and TRBJ2-1, is EPEVTQTPSHQVTQMGQEVILRCVPISNHLYFYWYRQILGQKVEFLVSFYNNEISEKSEIFDDQFSVERPDGSNFTLKIRSTKLEDSAMYFCASSESWADSHNEQFFGPGTRLTVL.

This chain joins TRBV5-1 and TRBJ2-3; 9 bases are shared with TRBD2. The germline CDR1 and CDR2 sequences are SGHRS and YFSETQ. V shed 1 base, J shed 0 bases, and the junction held 6 bases outside the gene matches. This CDR3 has 17 residues. The CDR3 nucleotides are TGCGCCAGCAGCTTGAGCGGGGGGAGCAGAAGCACAGATACGCAGTATTTT. Translating gives CASSLSGGSRSTDTQYF.

V gene TRBV6-7 combines with J gene TRBJ2-7, with 9 bases matching TRBD1. Being an ORF, TRBV6-7 has a function that is uncertain. The V and J ends lost 6 bases and 4 bases, in that order; junction bases with no gene match: 25. CDR3 size: 20 residues. The CDR3 sequence is CASRPHRGPLTVAHFYEQYF. CDR3 DNA sequence: TGTGCCAGCAGACCCCACAGGGGGCCGCTTACCGTTGCGCATTTTTACGAGCAGTACTTC.

The CDR3 sequence: CATSKNKGWGQVASNEKLFF. The CDR3 bases are TGTGCCACCAGCAAAAATAAAGGATGGGGACAGGTCGCTTCTAATGAAAAACTGTTTTTT. The rearrangement links TRBV15 to TRBJ1-4; 8 nucleotides line up with TRBD1. Looked up from germline, CDR1 is LNHNV and CDR2 is YYDKDF (reference sequence). The length of the CDR3 is 20 residues. Germline trimming cut 4 bases from V and 3 bases from J; bases unmatched to any gene: 19.